The 10 T cell receptor beta chains below were found in one sample sequenced in a study of T cells after yellow fever vaccination. One entry per CDR3 protein results from TCRdb running MiXCR on the 5' RACE reads. Of some 250,000 distinct CDR3 sequences listed, over 3% were seen once; the top ten hold under 20%. The input for sequencing was PBMCs, taken 15 days after the yellow fever booster vaccination. These receptors all stem from a man between 18 and 35 years old who received the YFV17D yellow fever vaccine.

This clonotype occurred many times. J is TRBJ2-2 and V is TRBV5-1; 10 bases match TRBD2. The CDR3 is 19 amino acids. Germline V gene lookup returns CDR1 SGHRS and CDR2 YFSETQ. The V gene end was trimmed by 4 bases and the J gene end by 0 bases; junction bases not matched to a gene: 12. CDR3 region: CASSLTLAGGFPNTGELFF. The CDR3 DNA follows: TGCGCCAGCAGCCTCACTTTAGCGGGGGGATTTCCGAACACCGGGGAGCTGTTTTTT.

This clonotype has at least ten counts. The gene calls are TRBV27 and TRBJ2-5; TRBD1 is a possible D gene (6 bases). The V end lost 5 bases, the J end lost 4 bases, and 11 bases lay between the germline ends. The germline V gene encodes CDR1 MNHEY and CDR2 SMNVEV (reference sequence). This CDR3 has 13 residues. For the CDR3, the DNA is TGTGCCAGCAGTGCCAGGGGCCGAGAGACCCAGTACTTC. Translating gives CASSARGRETQYF.

The sample holds many counts of this clonotype. The rearrangement joins TRBV12-3 or TRBV12-4 to TRBJ2-2, with 8 bases aligning to TRBD2. The V segment lost 4 bases and the J segment 5 bases; nucleotides outside the gene matches: 6. The CDR3 extends over 15 amino acids. DNA for the CDR3: TGTGCCAGCAGTTCCGGGGGGGCGAGGACCGGGGAGCTGTTTTTT. Amino acids: CASSSGGARTGELFF.

Many counts were recorded for this clonotype. The chain employs TRBV6-5 and TRBJ1-3; D may be TRBD1 (6 bases). The CDR3 spans 12 residues. V shed 7 bases and J shed 10 bases, with 14 bases lying between them. CDR1 and CDR2 from the germline V gene are MNHEY and SVGAGI. The CDR3 is CASTAQGQTIYF. The CDR3, as DNA: TGTGCCAGCACCGCTCAGGGGCAGACCATATATTTT.

At least ten counts were recorded for this clonotype. The chain employs TRBV7-8 and TRBJ2-1; 8 nucleotides align to TRBD2. The length of the CDR3 is 18 residues. V lost 5 bases, J lost 1 base, and 13 bases stayed unmatched. Germline CDR1 reads SGHVS; CDR2 reads FQNEAQ. CDR3 bases: TGTGCCAGCAGCCACCCATCTCAGAGCGGGGGTTCCTACAATGAGCAGTTCTTC. Encoded protein: CASSHPSQSGGSYNEQFF.

This clonotype was observed at least ten times. V and J are TRBV5-1 and TRBJ2-7; the match to TRBD2 covers 7 bases. The CDR3 runs 14 residues. The junction had 0 bases not matched to a gene; V was cut back by 0 bases and J by 0 bases. The germline CDR1 and CDR2 sequences are SGHRS and YFSETQ. The CDR3 DNA sequence: TGCGCCAGCAGCTTGGGGACTAGCTCCTACGAGCAGTACTTC. The encoded protein is CASSLGTSSYEQYF.

This clonotype came up many times. The chain carries TRBV4-2 and TRBJ1-1; D unclear. The ends were cut back, 0 bases at V and 11 bases at J, with 13 bases in the middle. The CDR3 covers 13 residues. Germline V gives CDR1 LGHNA, CDR2 YNFKEQ. The CDR3 DNA sequence: TGTGCCAGCAGCCAAGAAGGGTCAGGAGTCGCTTTCTTT. The encoded protein is CASSQEGSGVAFF.

The J gene is TRBJ1-2, the V gene TRBV5-6; D not certain. Per the germline V gene, CDR1 is SGHDT and CDR2 is YYEEEE. Trimming left V 2 bases short and J 4 bases short, with 9 bases between. The CDR3 runs to 13 residues. CDR3 in amino acids: CASSFTASYGYTF. CDR3 sequence (DNA): TGTGCCAGCAGCTTTACAGCGAGCTATGGCTACACCTTC.

The rearrangement joins TRBV5-1 to TRBJ2-3, with D possibly matching TRBD1 (5 bases). The CDR3 is 13 residues long. Germline loops: CDR1 SGHRS, CDR2 YFSETQ. Trimming took off 0 bases at V and 7 bases at J, with 9 bases between the two ends. Here the CDR3 reads CASSLEDSYTQYF. CDR3 DNA sequence: TGCGCCAGCAGCTTGGAAGACAGCTATACGCAGTATTTT.

Ten or more counts support this clonotype. This chain joins TRBV29-1 and TRBJ2-5; D is tentatively TRBD1 or TRBD2 (5 bases each). The V gene lost 2 bases and the J gene lost 0 bases, with 19 bases spanning the gap. The CDR3 has 17 residues. The germline V gene encodes CDR1 SQVTM and CDR2 ANQGSEA. CDR3: CSVEFADAWGYQETQYF. The CDR3 DNA sequence: TGCAGCGTTGAATTTGCGGACGCCTGGGGGTACCAAGAGACCCAGTACTTC.